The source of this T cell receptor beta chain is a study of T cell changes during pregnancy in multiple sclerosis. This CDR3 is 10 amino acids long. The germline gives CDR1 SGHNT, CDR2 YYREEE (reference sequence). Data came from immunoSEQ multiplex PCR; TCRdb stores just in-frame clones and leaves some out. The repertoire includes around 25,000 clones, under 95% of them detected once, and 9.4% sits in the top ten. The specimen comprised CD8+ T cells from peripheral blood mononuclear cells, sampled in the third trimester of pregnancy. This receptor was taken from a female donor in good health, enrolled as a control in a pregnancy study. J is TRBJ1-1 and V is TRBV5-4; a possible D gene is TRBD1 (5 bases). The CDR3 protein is CAEGQGRAFF. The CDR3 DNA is TGTGCTGAAGGGCAGGGCCGCGCTTTCTTT.